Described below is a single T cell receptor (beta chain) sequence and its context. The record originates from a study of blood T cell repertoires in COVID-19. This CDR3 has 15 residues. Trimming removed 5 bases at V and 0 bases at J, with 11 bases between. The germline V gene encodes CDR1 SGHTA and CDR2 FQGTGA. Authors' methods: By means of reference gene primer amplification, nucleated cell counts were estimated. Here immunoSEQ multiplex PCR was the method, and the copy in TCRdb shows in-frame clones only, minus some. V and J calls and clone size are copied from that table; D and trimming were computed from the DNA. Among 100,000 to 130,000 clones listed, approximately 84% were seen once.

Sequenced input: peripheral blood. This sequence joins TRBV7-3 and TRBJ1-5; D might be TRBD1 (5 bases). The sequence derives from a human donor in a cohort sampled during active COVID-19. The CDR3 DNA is TGTGCCAGCAGCCCAGCTGGGGCTAGCAATCAGCCCCAGCATTTT. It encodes CASSPAGASNQPQHF.